This is a list of T cell receptor beta chains from one sample in a study of T cells in Graves' hyperthyroidism and ophthalmopathy. In TCRdb, the multiplex PCR reads were re-called with MiXCR into one record per CDR3 protein. The sample records fewer than 700,000 distinct CDR3 sequences, roughly 16% being singletons. Sequencing input: blood. The source is a woman aged 25-40 years with Graves' hyperthyroidism. Both conserved end residues are part of each CDR3.

len,v_gene,j_gene,CDR3aa
13,TRBV6-1,TRBJ1-1,CASQFRDYTEAFF
12,TRBV6-1,TRBJ2-1,CASKGASNEQFF
17,TRBV24-1,TRBJ2-7,CATSTLAGGPFSYEQYF
13,TRBV7-2,TRBJ2-2,CASSFIPGGELFF
16,TRBV27,TRBJ2-7,CASSLFYVEGPYEQYF
15,TRBV6-1,TRBJ2-3,CASSEALAGGDTQYF
18,TRBV7-2,TRBJ1-3,CASSQRFGAVTGGNTIYF
15,TRBV3-1,TRBJ2-1,CASSLSGGRAHEQFF
13,TRBV18,TRBJ1-2,CASSPGTVLGYTF
16,TRBV11-2,TRBJ2-5,CASSSTGTTHQETQYF
12,TRBV20-1,TRBJ1-5,CSASRLNQPQHF
14,TRBV12-3/TRBV12-4,TRBJ1-5,CASSARTLNQPQHF
14,TRBV5-1,TRBJ2-3,CASRNRVRADTQYF
12,TRBV28,TRBJ1-2,CASSSGGGGYTF
13,TRBV5-1,TRBJ2-1,CASFGTSDNEQFF
11,TRBV3-1,TRBJ2-5,CASSYEETQYF